The rows below give T cell receptor beta chains drawn from one sample of a study of OX40 agonist ivuxolimab in advanced cancers. The assay was immunoSEQ multiplex PCR, and TCRdb's table has in-frame clones only and misses some. The sample lists around 67,000 clones, roughly 80% occurring once. This material consisted of CD4+ or CD8+ T cells sorted from blood, taken in a trial of the OX40 agonist ivuxolimab. Every receptor here comes from an adult with an advanced solid tumor such as melanoma, head and neck, liver or kidney cancer. CDR3s include the opening cysteine and the closing phenylalanine or tryptophan. Each record gives: CDR3 protein, CDR3 DNA, J gene, clone size, V gene, D gene. The D gene is left open where the match is weak. Clone size, where shown, is once, few, many, or a class for clones that have expanded.

CDR3 protein: CASSRGGANYGYTF; CDR3 DNA: TGTGCCAGCAGCCGAGGGGGCGCGAACTATGGCTACACCTTC; J gene: TRBJ1-2; clone size: few; V gene: TRBV5-4; D gene: TRBD1
CDR3 protein: CASSTMTTSTDTQYF; CDR3 DNA: TGTGCCAGTAGCACAATGACAACTAGCACAGATACGCAGTATTTT; J gene: TRBJ2-3; clone size: NA; V gene: TRBV19; D gene: NA
CDR3 protein: CASSLVGGPYEQYF; CDR3 DNA: TGTGCCAGCAGTTTAGTGGGGGGACCCTACGAGCAGTACTTC; J gene: TRBJ2-7; clone size: NA; V gene: TRBV27; D gene: NA
CDR3 protein: CAWSQGLGQPQHF; CDR3 DNA: TGTGCCTGGAGCCAGGGACTTGGACAGCCCCAGCATTTT; J gene: TRBJ1-5; clone size: NA; V gene: TRBV30; D gene: NA
CDR3 protein: CAWSRGIGELFF; CDR3 DNA: TGTGCCTGGAGTCGGGGGATCGGGGAGCTGTTTTTT; J gene: TRBJ2-2; clone size: NA; V gene: TRBV30; D gene: NA
CDR3 protein: CASSFDRGTDTQYF; CDR3 DNA: TGTGCCAGCAGCTTTGACAGGGGGACAGATACGCAGTATTTT; J gene: TRBJ2-3; clone size: NA; V gene: TRBV11-1; D gene: TRBD1
CDR3 protein: CAISDTGTSGHEQYF; CDR3 DNA: TGTGCCATCAGTGACACCGGGACTAGCGGGCACGAGCAGTACTTC; J gene: TRBJ2-7; clone size: NA; V gene: TRBV10-3; D gene: TRBD2
CDR3 protein: CASIPGSAGDNEQFF; CDR3 DNA: TGTGCCAGCATCCCCGGGTCCGCCGGGGACAATGAGCAGTTCTTC; J gene: TRBJ2-1; clone size: NA; V gene: TRBV2; D gene: NA
CDR3 protein: CASSRDRATSQPQHF; CDR3 DNA: TGTGCCAGCAGCCGGGACAGGGCAACCAGCCAGCCCCAGCATTTT; J gene: TRBJ1-5; clone size: few; V gene: TRBV7-8; D gene: TRBD1
CDR3 protein: CASSLGGLGEKLFF; CDR3 DNA: TGTGCCAGCAGCTTGGGCGGCCTTGGGGAAAAACTGTTTTTT; J gene: TRBJ1-4; clone size: medium-sized; V gene: TRBV11-2; D gene: NA
CDR3 protein: CASSLFEGGTEAFF; CDR3 DNA: TGTGCCAGCAGCTTATTTGAGGGTGGCACTGAAGCTTTCTTT; J gene: TRBJ1-1; clone size: once; V gene: TRBV7-9; D gene: NA
CDR3 protein: CASQTLGGSYEQYF; CDR3 DNA: TGCGCCAGCCAAACCCTGGGGGGCTCCTACGAGCAGTACTTC; J gene: TRBJ2-7; clone size: NA; V gene: TRBV23-1; D gene: NA
CDR3 protein: CASSPTGDGYTF; CDR3 DNA: TGTGCCAGCAGCCCCACAGGGGATGGCTACACCTTC; J gene: TRBJ1-2; clone size: few; V gene: TRBV7-9; D gene: TRBD1
CDR3 protein: CASSEFGQGAPSYF; CDR3 DNA: NA; J gene: TRBJ2-3; clone size: NA; V gene: TRBV25-1; D gene: NA
CDR3 protein: CSVEGVLNTEAFF; CDR3 DNA: TGCAGCGTTGAAGGGGTACTGAACACTGAAGCTTTCTTT; J gene: TRBJ1-1; clone size: medium-sized; V gene: TRBV29-1; D gene: NA
CDR3 protein: CASSPTRAPDYEQYF; CDR3 DNA: TGTGCCAGCTCACCAACGAGGGCACCCGATTACGAGCAGTACTTC; J gene: TRBJ2-7; clone size: once; V gene: TRBV18; D gene: NA
CDR3 protein: CASRVGQGAWETQYF; CDR3 DNA: TGTGCCAGCAGGGTAGGACAGGGGGCATGGGAGACCCAGTACTTC; J gene: TRBJ2-5; clone size: NA; V gene: TRBV5-5; D gene: TRBD1
CDR3 protein: CASSGGDRINEKLFF; CDR3 DNA: TGTGCCAGCAGCGGAGGGGACAGGATTAATGAAAAACTGTTTTTT; J gene: TRBJ1-4; clone size: NA; V gene: TRBV9; D gene: TRBD1
CDR3 protein: CASSEGTGGSRGYTF; CDR3 DNA: TGTGCCAGCAGTGAAGGGACAGGGGGCAGTCGGGGCTACACCTTC; J gene: TRBJ1-2; clone size: few; V gene: TRBV6-1; D gene: TRBD1
CDR3 protein: CASSQEEHRAGNEKLFF; CDR3 DNA: TGCGCCAGCAGCCAAGAAGAACACAGGGCCGGTAATGAAAAACTGTTTTTT; J gene: TRBJ1-4; clone size: once; V gene: TRBV4-1; D gene: NA
CDR3 protein: CASSPGGMNTEAFF; CDR3 DNA: TGTGCCAGCAGTCCAGGGGGGATGAACACTGAAGCTTTCTTT; J gene: TRBJ1-1; clone size: NA; V gene: TRBV27; D gene: TRBD1
CDR3 protein: CSVAMNTEAFF; CDR3 DNA: TGCAGCGTTGCTATGAACACTGAAGCTTTCTTT; J gene: TRBJ1-1; clone size: NA; V gene: TRBV29-1; D gene: NA
CDR3 protein: CASSLVGRGPPYEQYF; CDR3 DNA: TGTGCCAGCAGCTTAGTGGGCAGGGGTCCTCCCTACGAGCAGTACTTC; J gene: TRBJ2-7; clone size: NA; V gene: TRBV7-9; D gene: NA
CDR3 protein: CASTLTGTGADTQYF; CDR3 DNA: TGTGCCAGCACCCTCACAGGGACAGGGGCAGATACGCAGTATTTT; J gene: TRBJ2-3; clone size: NA; V gene: TRBV2; D gene: TRBD1
CDR3 protein: CASSIEEGNGYTF; CDR3 DNA: TGTGCCAGTAGTATTGAGGAAGGGAATGGCTACACCTTC; J gene: TRBJ1-2; clone size: NA; V gene: TRBV19; D gene: NA
CDR3 protein: CASSESPSGITYEQYF; CDR3 DNA: TGTGCCAGCAGTGAAAGCCCTTCAGGAATCACCTACGAGCAGTACTTC; J gene: TRBJ2-7; clone size: NA; V gene: TRBV6-1; D gene: NA
CDR3 protein: CASRSDGYSGNTIYF; CDR3 DNA: TGTGCCAGTAGATCGGACGGGTACTCTGGAAACACCATATATTTT; J gene: TRBJ1-3; clone size: NA; V gene: TRBV19; D gene: NA